One and the same sample provided the 20 T cell receptor beta chains below, sequenced in a study of T cell repertoires in cytomegalovirus infection. The antigens these receptors bind are not known. MiXCR, applied by TCRdb to the reads, yields one record per CDR3 protein. The data show around 710,000 distinct CDR3 sequences, just under 30% seen once. The sample consisted of cultured CD8+ T cells from PBMCs, taken from culture after CMV antigen stimulation. These receptors all come from a human donor in good health (CMV status not recorded). Some clones in this sample may be carry-over from other donors' samples.

This clonotype was detected only a few times. This sequence joins TRBV6-1 and TRBJ1-5; TRBD1 is a possible D gene (5 bases). The CDR3 spans 17 residues. Germline loops: CDR1 MNHNS, CDR2 SASEGT. V lost 5 bases and J lost 1, with 18 bases in between. The DNA for the CDR3 is TGTGCCAGCAGTTCTCAGGGTGCGGGGTTCAGCAATCAGCCCCAGCATTTT. Protein product: CASSSQGAGFSNQPQHF.

The chain combines TRBV7-9 with TRBJ1-3; TRBD1 matches 7 bases. CDR1 SEHNR and CDR2 FQNEAQ come from the germline V gene (reference sequence). Losses at the gene ends were 11 bases for V and 0 bases for J; bases not matched to a gene: 13. This CDR3 has 16 residues. CDR3 in amino acids: CAFHHRDSLSGNTIYF. The CDR3 DNA sequence: TGTGCCTTCCACCATCGGGACAGCCTCTCTGGAAACACCATATATTTT.

Only a few counts were recorded for this clonotype. This rearrangement joins TRBV7-9 to TRBJ2-5, with unresolved D. Germline V CDR1 and CDR2: SEHNR, FQNEAQ (reference sequence). Trimming left V 7 bases short and J 1 base short, with 16 bases between. The CDR3 spans 15 residues. CDR3 sequence: CASIGPPDRQETQYF. The CDR3 DNA follows: TGTGCCAGCATAGGGCCCCCTGACCGCCAAGAGACCCAGTACTTC. Drawing the rest from reference TRBV7-9 and TRBJ2-5, the complete variable domain is DTGVSQNPRHKITKRGQNVTFRCDPISEHNRLYWYRQTLGQGPEFLTYFQNEAQLEKSRLLSDRFSAERPKGSFSTLEIQRTEQGDSAMYLCASIGPPDRQETQYFGPGTRLLVL.

The chain uses TRBV6-1 and TRBJ2-7, with 9 bases that match TRBD1. This CDR3 has 14 residues. Germline V lookup: CDR1 MNHNS, CDR2 SASEGT. The ends lost 5 bases at V and 0 bases at J; junction bases unmatched: 2. Written as DNA, the CDR3 is TGTGCCAGCAGTCGGGACAGGGTCTCCTACGAGCAGTACGTC. Translation gives CASSRDRVSYEQYV.

V gene TRBV7-3 combines with J gene TRBJ1-2; 7 positions match TRBD1. V trimming: 3 bases; J trimming: 5 bases; junction bases outside the gene matches: 6. The germline CDR1 and CDR2 sequences are SGHTA and FQGTGA. The CDR3 totals 14 residues. The CDR3: CASSFGTESYGYTF. CDR3 coding DNA: TGTGCCAGCAGCTTTGGGACAGAATCTTATGGCTACACCTTC.

This clonotype came up once. The chain recombines TRBV7-6 with TRBJ2-7; D tentatively reads TRBD1 or TRBD2 (6 bases each). This CDR3 is built from 15 residues. Trimming removed 5 bases at V and 2 bases at J, with 16 bases between. Germline V gene sequence: CDR1 SGHVS, CDR2 FNYEAQ. The chain's CDR3 is CASSPRGGRAYEQYF. The CDR3 nucleotides are TGTGCCAGCAGCCCCAGAGGGGGGAGAGCCTACGAGCAGTACTTC.

The chain combines TRBV29-1 with TRBJ2-1; the D is unclear. This CDR3 is 11 amino acids long. Trimming removed 2 bases at V and 6 bases at J, with 5 bases between. Per the germline V gene, CDR1 is SQVTM and CDR2 is ANQGSEA. CDR3: CSVESLNEQFF. The CDR3, as DNA: TGCAGCGTTGAAAGCCTCAATGAGCAGTTCTTC.

The CDR3 region has the DNA TGTGCCAGCAGTGAAAGGAGCGGGGGCACCGGGGAGCTGTTTTTT. Encoded protein: CASSERSGGTGELFF. The V call is TRBV6-4, the J call TRBJ2-2, with TRBD2 identical over 8 bases. CDR1 is MRHNA and CDR2 is SNTAGT in the germline V gene. This CDR3 region has 15 residues. V was clipped by 3 bases and J by 4 bases; unmatched bases: 4.

The chain recombines TRBV19 with TRBJ1-5, with D hard to call. CDR1 is LNHDA, CDR2 SQIVND, per germline (reference sequence). Deletions cut 1 base from V and 4 bases from J, with 8 bases between. The CDR3 runs to 14 residues. CDR3 region: CASSIGGENQPQHF. The DNA for the CDR3 is TGTGCCAGTAGTATAGGCGGGGAAAATCAGCCCCAGCATTTT.

The gene calls are TRBV24-1 and TRBJ1-1, with no clear D. The V end lost 9 bases, the J end lost 1 base, and 8 bases lay between the germline ends. Looked up from germline, CDR1 is KGHDR and CDR2 is SFDVKD. This CDR3 contains 12 residues. The CDR3 loop reads CATGRQNTEAFF. The CDR3 DNA is TGTGCCACCGGGAGACAGAACACTGAAGCTTTCTTT.

This clonotype was counted between two and nine times. The chain joins TRBV7-2 to TRBJ2-7, with 7 positions matching TRBD2. This CDR3 has 15 amino acids. CDR1 and CDR2 from the germline V gene are SGHTA and FQGNSA. The V and J ends lost 2 bases and 2 bases, in that order; junction bases with no gene match: 6. Here the CDR3 reads CASSLWEGHPYEQYV. The CDR3 DNA follows: TGTGCCAGCAGCTTATGGGAGGGGCATCCCTACGAGCAGTACGTC.

In this sample, this clonotype turned up many times. The J gene is TRBJ2-7, the V gene TRBV12-3 or TRBV12-4; 9 bases are a match to TRBD2. CDR3 length: 14 residues. With V trimmed by 1 base and J by 4 bases, 2 bases remained unmatched. CDR3 loop: CASSLETSGYEQYF. Here the CDR3 DNA reads TGTGCCAGCAGTTTAGAGACTAGCGGATACGAGCAGTACTTC.

The V call is TRBV6-6, the J call TRBJ2-3; no reliable D call. The CDR3 runs to 14 residues. In germline, CDR1 is MNHNY, CDR2 SVGAGI (reference sequence). Trimming shortened V by 5 bases and J by 3 bases, and 12 bases separated the two germline ends. CDR3: CASSLLDLTDTQYF. The CDR3 DNA is TGTGCCAGCAGTCTGCTGGACCTGACAGATACGCAGTATTTT.

This clonotype has ten or more counts. The chain links TRBV7-9 to TRBJ1-2; the D is unclear. Trimming pared 6 bases from V and 8 bases from J, leaving 16 bases between. This CDR3 region has 13 residues. Germline lookup yields CDR1 SEHNR and CDR2 FQNEAQ (reference sequence). The CDR3 DNA reads as TGTGCCAGCAGTCGGGAGTCTAGCTTCGGCTACACCTTC. Residues: CASSRESSFGYTF.

V gene TRBV20-1 combines with J gene TRBJ1-2; TRBD1 matches at 7 bases. V lost 5 bases, J lost 1 base, and 4 bases stayed unmatched. Germline V gene sequence: CDR1 DFQATT, CDR2 SNEGSKA (reference sequence). The length of the CDR3 is 13 residues. CDR3 sequence: CSARDRVNYGYTF. The CDR3 region has the DNA TGCAGTGCTCGGGACAGAGTTAACTATGGCTACACCTTC.

The rearrangement joins TRBV6-5 to TRBJ2-1, with 7 bases matching TRBD2. V dropped 6 bases and J dropped 2; count of bases not matched to a gene: 4. This CDR3 spans 14 amino acids. Germline CDR1 is MNHEY and CDR2 is SVGAGI. The CDR3 bases are TGTGCCAGCAGCAAACGGGGGGCCTACAATGAGCAGTTCTTC. It yields the protein CASSKRGAYNEQFF.

This clonotype has more than one count but fewer than ten. J is TRBJ2-2 and V is TRBV10-2; TRBD1 aligns across 9 bases. Germline V gene data show CDR1 as WSHSY and CDR2 as SAAADI. This CDR3 is built from 14 residues. The ends lost 10 bases at V and 6 bases at J; junction bases unmatched: 9. The CDR3 reads CAIGQGIGPGELFF. Written as DNA, the CDR3 is TGCGCCATAGGACAGGGGATCGGCCCCGGGGAGCTGTTTTTT.

The rearrangement joins TRBV4-3 to TRBJ1-1; 7 bases match TRBD1. Germline lookup yields CDR1 LGHNA and CDR2 YSLEER. This CDR3 has 15 amino acids. V trimming: 1 base; J trimming: 6 bases; junction bases outside the gene matches: 8. The CDR3 here is CASSQVFRTGAEAFF. In DNA form, the CDR3 reads TGCGCCAGCAGCCAAGTCTTTCGAACAGGGGCTGAAGCTTTCTTT.

V is TRBV25-1 and J is TRBJ2-5, with 7 positions matching TRBD1. Germline CDR1 MGHDK, CDR2 SYGVNS. CDR3 length equals 15 residues. V was pared by 2 bases and J by 2 bases, with 5 bases of the junction left unmatched. This CDR3 is CASSERDREQETQYF. DNA of the CDR3: TGTGCCAGCAGTGAAAGGGACAGAGAGCAAGAGACCCAGTACTTC.

In this sample, this clonotype turned up a few times. The V and J genes are TRBV27 and TRBJ1-2; no clear D. Germline V gene data show CDR1 as MNHEY and CDR2 as SMNVEV (reference sequence). This CDR3 spans 15 amino acids. The ends were cut back, 9 bases at V and 0 bases at J, with 17 bases in the middle. CDR3 bases: TGTGCCAGTACGGCCAGGCTCTCTCCTAACTATGGCTACACCTTC. As protein: CASTARLSPNYGYTF.